The TCR beta chain described here comes from a study of blood T cell repertoires in COVID-19. Study information: The United States, Italy and Spain provided the acute and convalescent COVID-19 samples. T cells, B-cell-depleted T cells, or PBMCs supplied cDNA or gDNA.

CDR3 size: 13 residues. Trimming removed 4 bases from V and 2 bases from J, with 6 bases in between. The germline gives CDR1 GTSNPN, CDR2 SVGIG (reference sequence). Authors' processing steps: For nucleated cells, counts were estimated from reference gene primer amplification. The assay was immunoSEQ multiplex PCR, and TCRdb's table has in-frame clones only and misses some. V and J calls and clone size come straight from that table; D and trimming were deduced from the DNA. Seen here are some 150,000 clones, roughly 90% observed once, and the top ten hold about 10%. The sequenced sample was peripheral blood. This rearrangement joins TRBV30 to TRBJ2-6; D is ambiguous. The receptor comes from a man aged 45-65 years with active or convalescent COVID-19. The CDR3 loop reads CAWNLAGANVLTF. CDR3 DNA sequence: TGTGCCTGGAACTTAGCTGGGGCCAACGTCCTGACTTTC.